This passage covers 31 T cell receptor beta chains from one sample sequenced in a study of T cell repertoires in cytomegalovirus infection. TCRdb processed the reads anew with MiXCR; each CDR3 protein has one entry. The table includes 630,000 or so distinct CDR3 sequences, 20% to 25% detected once. Sequencing input: CD8+ T cells from PBMCs. Every receptor here comes from a human donor in good health (CMV status not recorded). Some clones in this sample may be carry-over from other donors' samples.

This clonotype was counted between two and nine times. V is TRBV5-5 and J is TRBJ2-1; D gene uncertain. Germline CDR1 is SGHKS and CDR2 is YYEKEE (reference sequence). The V end was cut by 0 bases, the J end by 2 bases, with 9 bases between. The CDR3 is made up of 15 amino acids. Written as DNA, the CDR3 is TGTGCCAGCAGCTTGGTGTCGCTGACCTACAATGAGCAGTTCTTC. This encodes CASSLVSLTYNEQFF. The full variable domain, with the rest looked up from reference TRBV5-5 and TRBJ2-1, is DAGVTQSPTHLIKTRGQQVTLRCSPISGHKSVSWYQQVLGQGPQFIFQYYEKEERGRGNFPDRFSARQFPNYSSELNVNALLLGDSALYLCASSLVSLTYNEQFFGPGTRLTVL.

This clonotype has just a few counts. The chain links TRBV6-1 to TRBJ2-7; 9 nucleotides align to TRBD1. The CDR3 covers 15 residues. Per germline, CDR1 MNHNS and CDR2 SASEGT. The trim removed 4 bases at V and 3 bases at J, leaving 7 bases unmatched. CDR3 amino acids: CASSATGGEVYEQYF. The CDR3 nucleotides are TGTGCCAGCAGTGCGACAGGGGGGGAGGTCTACGAGCAGTACTTC.

In its sample, this clonotype was seen a few times. The J gene is TRBJ2-7, the V gene TRBV7-6, with 9 bases fitting TRBD1. From germline, CDR1 is SGHVS and CDR2 FNYEAQ. J was trimmed by 4 bases and V by 1 base; bases with no gene match: 5. The CDR3 length is 15 residues. In nucleotides, the CDR3 is TGTGCCAGCAGCTTAGAACAGGGGGCAAAATACGAGCAGTACTTC. Encoded protein: CASSLEQGAKYEQYF.

The CDR3 DNA follows: TGTGCCAGTAGTATTAGGCTATTTGACAATGAGCAGTTCTTC. Translated, it gives CASSIRLFDNEQFF. The chain combines TRBV19 with TRBJ2-1; D uncertain. The CDR3 is 14 amino acids. Germline CDR1 LNHDA, CDR2 SQIVND (reference sequence). V shed 3 bases and J shed 5 bases, with 11 bases lying between them.

The chain is built from TRBV6-2 or TRBV6-3 and TRBJ1-1, with 7 nucleotides matching TRBD1. Germline V gene lookup returns CDR1 MNHEY and CDR2 SVGEGT. CDR3 size: 17 residues. The junction had 10 bases not matched to a gene; V was cut back by 2 bases and J by 1 base. CDR3 protein: CASSYVQGFRANTEAFF. The CDR3 nucleotides are TGTGCCAGCAGTTACGTACAGGGGTTTAGGGCGAACACTGAAGCTTTCTTT.

This clonotype was counted many times. The rearrangement links TRBV6-2 or TRBV6-3 to TRBJ2-5; D is possibly TRBD1 or TRBD2 (6 bases each). Germline assignment: CDR1 MNHEY and CDR2 SVGEGT. V was shortened by 6 bases and J by 2 bases, with 22 bases between the two germline ends. The CDR3 contains 17 residues. The CDR3 reads CASRPPARGVEQETQYF. DNA for the CDR3: TGTGCCAGCAGGCCACCCGCGAGGGGGGTCGAGCAAGAGACCCAGTACTTC.

The chain has TRBV7-9 and TRBJ1-1, with D possibly being TRBD1 (5 bases). Germline assignment: CDR1 SEHNR and CDR2 FQNEAQ (reference sequence). This CDR3 comprises 17 residues. V lost 4 bases and J lost 4, with 22 bases in between. The CDR3 DNA is TGTGCCAGCAGCTCCTGGGACGGGAACGAGGGGATCACTGAAGCTTTCTTT. Translated: CASSSWDGNEGITEAFF.

Worth noting for this clonotype: A much larger clone lies one base from this, so it may be a read error. This chain connects TRBV2 to TRBJ1-1, with a weak D call TRBD1 (6 bases). Germline values: CDR1 SNHLY, CDR2 FYNNEI. This CDR3 has 13 residues. V was shortened by 7 bases and J by 6 bases, with 15 bases between the two germline ends. The CDR3 is CASNPDRFPEAFF. CDR3 sequence (DNA): TGTGCCAGCAACCCCGACAGGTTCCCTGAAGCTTTCTTT. The entire variable domain, with the rest obtained from reference TRBV2 and TRBJ1-1, is as follows: EPEVTQTPSHQVTQMGQEVILRCVPISNHLYFYWYRQILGQKVEFLVSFYNNEISEKSEIFDDQFSVERPDGSNFTLKIRSTKLEDSAMYFCASNPDRFPEAFFGQGTRLTVV.

This clonotype was counted at least ten times. Here the CDR3 reads CASSLGVGNQPQHF. The DNA for the CDR3 is TGTGCCAGCAGCCTCGGGGTCGGCAATCAGCCCCAGCATTTT. This chain connects TRBV5-6 to TRBJ1-5; D gene uncertain. The length of the CDR3 is 14 residues. V was clipped by 4 bases and J by 2 bases, with 10 bases between them. Germline CDR1 and CDR2: SGHDT and YYEEEE.

There are a few counts of this clonotype. The chain combines TRBV4-3 with TRBJ2-1, with TRBD2 matching 16 bases. Germline values: CDR1 LGHNA, CDR2 YSLEER. The V and J ends lost 5 bases and 8 bases, in that order; junction bases with no gene match: 6. This CDR3 contains 16 residues. In nucleotides, the CDR3 is TGCGCCAGCAGCGCCGGGACTAGCGGGGGGGCCTATGAGCAGTTCTTC. It codes for CASSAGTSGGAYEQFF.

This clonotype occurred a few times. The V and J genes are TRBV27 and TRBJ2-7; D perhaps matches TRBD1 (6 bases). The V end lost 2 bases, the J end lost 6 bases, and 11 bases lay between the germline ends. The CDR3 runs 13 residues. CDR1 MNHEY and CDR2 SMNVEV come from the germline V gene (reference sequence). The CDR3 nucleotides read TGTGCCAGCAGTTTAATGAGGGGGACCGAGCAGTACGTC. Its translation is CASSLMRGTEQYV.

This clonotype was observed many times. V usage is TRBV7-8 and J usage is TRBJ1-6; 10 bases fit TRBD1. This CDR3 is built from 15 residues. Looked up from germline, CDR1 is SGHVS and CDR2 is FQNEAQ. The J segment lost 8 bases and the V segment lost 4 bases, leaving 5 bases of the junction unmatched. The CDR3: CASSSGTGVHSPLHF. CDR3 in DNA: TGTGCCAGCAGCTCCGGGACAGGGGTGCATTCACCCCTCCACTTT.

In its sample, this clonotype was seen a few times. CDR3 DNA: TGTGCCAGCAGTTGGCCCCGGGACGGATTTAACACTGAAGCTTTCTTT. It codes for CASSWPRDGFNTEAFF. The chain has TRBV28 and TRBJ1-1, with D tentatively TRBD1 (5 bases). CDR1 and CDR2 from the germline V gene are MDHEN and SYDVKM. The ends were cut back, 4 bases at V and 2 bases at J, with 17 bases in the middle. The CDR3 is made up of 16 amino acids.

The table lists this clonotype with many counts. The chain recombines TRBV10-3 with TRBJ1-2; no reliable D call. CDR3 length: 11 amino acids. Per the germline V gene, CDR1 is ENHRY and CDR2 is SYGVKD. Deletions cut 6 bases from V and 5 bases from J, with 7 bases between. The CDR3 loop reads CAIRGFYGYTF. DNA of the CDR3: TGTGCCATCAGGGGGTTTTATGGCTACACCTTC.

This clonotype was counted only a few times. V is TRBV28 and J is TRBJ2-4; 8 bases match TRBD1. Germline CDR1 reads MDHEN; CDR2 reads SYDVKM. With 3 bases clipped from V and 8 bases from J, the junction kept 3 bases outside the gene matches. The CDR3 has 13 residues. The CDR3 nucleotides are TGTGCCAGCAGTTTCGAGACAGGGGACATTCAGTACTTC. Its protein is CASSFETGDIQYF.

This clonotype was observed at least ten times. The chain couples TRBV19 to TRBJ2-1, with D tentatively TRBD2 (5 bases). The germline V gene has CDR1 LNHDA and CDR2 SQIVND (reference sequence). V lost 7 bases, J lost 10 bases, and 11 bases lay in between. The CDR3 runs to 11 residues. CDR3 sequence reads: CASTLGLEQFF. The CDR3, as DNA: TGTGCCAGTACCCTAGGACTGGAGCAGTTCTTC.

In this sample, this clonotype turned up many times. The chain carries TRBV7-8 and TRBJ2-2; D remains ambiguous. The CDR3 runs 19 residues. CDR1 and CDR2 (germline): SGHVS, FQNEAQ. The V gene lost 5 bases and the J gene lost 0 bases, with 22 bases spanning the gap. DNA of the CDR3: TGTGCCAGCAGCGACTCTACCGTGGGCAGATTTACGAACACCGGGGAGCTGTTTTTT. Amino acids: CASSDSTVGRFTNTGELFF.

This clonotype was observed a handful of times. This chain joins TRBV15 and TRBJ2-7; D is unclear. Germline CDR1 LNHNV, CDR2 YYDKDF (reference sequence). The V end was cut by 0 bases, the J end by 2 bases, with 8 bases between. The CDR3 covers 14 residues. As DNA, the CDR3 is TGTGCCACCAGCAGAGACACGGCGGCCTACGAGCAGTACTTC. Amino acid sequence: CATSRDTAAYEQYF.

This clonotype was counted a few times. The chain uses TRBV12-3 or TRBV12-4 and TRBJ2-7, with 7 bases identical to TRBD1. The CDR3 runs to 16 residues. J was trimmed by 5 bases and V by 3 bases; bases with no gene match: 13. In DNA, the CDR3 is TGTGCCAGCAGTTTCTCCCCCGGGACAGAACCTAACGAGCAGTACTTC. This encodes CASSFSPGTEPNEQYF.

This clonotype was seen repeatedly, ten times or more. The genes are TRBV7-2 and TRBJ2-1, with 7 positions matching TRBD1. The CDR3 length is 13 residues. CDR1 is SGHTA, CDR2 FQGNSA, per germline. V shed 8 bases, J shed 4 bases, and the junction held 5 bases outside the gene matches. In DNA form, the CDR3 reads TGTGCCAGCCAGGACAGGCCATACAATGAGCAGTTCTTC. Encoded protein: CASQDRPYNEQFF.

This clonotype appeared a few times. The chain joins TRBV5-6 to TRBJ2-1, with D perhaps TRBD2 (5 bases). The CDR3 has 16 residues. The germline V gene encodes CDR1 SGHDT and CDR2 YYEEEE. V lost 1 base to trimming and J lost 6 bases, with 17 bases between them. The CDR3 protein is CASSLYLLEYSNEQFF. The CDR3 DNA is TGTGCCAGCAGCTTGTATTTACTAGAGTATAGCAATGAGCAGTTCTTC. Filled out from reference TRBV5-6 and TRBJ2-1, the complete variable domain reads DAGVTQSPTHLIKTRGQQVTLRCSPKSGHDTVSWYQQALGQGPQFIFQYYEEEERQRGNFPDRFSGHQFPNYSSELNVNALLLGDSALYLCASSLYLLEYSNEQFFGPGTRLTVL.

This rearrangement joins TRBV7-9 to TRBJ1-2; TRBD1 is a possible D gene (6 bases). V lost 5 bases, J lost 1 base, and 14 bases lay in between. Germline CDR1 reads SEHNR; CDR2 reads FQNEAQ (reference sequence). The CDR3 runs 15 residues. The CDR3 bases are TGTGCCAGCAGCAACCCGGGACACCTTAACTATGGCTACACCTTC. Translated: CASSNPGHLNYGYTF. The entire variable domain, with the rest obtained from reference TRBV7-9 and TRBJ1-2, is as follows: DTGVSQNPRHKITKRGQNVTFRCDPISEHNRLYWYRQTLGQGPEFLTYFQNEAQLEKSRLLSDRFSAERPKGSFSTLEIQRTEQGDSAMYLCASSNPGHLNYGYTFGSGTRLTVV.

This clonotype was seen a few times. This rearrangement joins TRBV19 to TRBJ1-5; D is undetermined. The CDR3 has 14 amino acids. The germline V gene has CDR1 LNHDA and CDR2 SQIVND (reference sequence). The V gene lost 7 bases and the J gene lost 5 bases, with 15 bases spanning the gap. This CDR3 reads CASKVYGSDQPQHF. The CDR3 nucleotides read TGTGCCAGTAAAGTGTACGGTTCGGATCAGCCCCAGCATTTT. Based on the CDR3 plus reference TRBV19 and TRBJ1-5, the full variable domain is DGGITQSPKYLFRKEGQNVTLSCEQNLNHDAMYWYRQDPGQGLRLIYYSQIVNDFQKGDIAEGYSVSREKKESFPLTVTSAQKNPTAFYLCASKVYGSDQPQHFGDGTRLSIL.

This clonotype appeared a few times. The chain uses TRBV7-6 and TRBJ2-5; possibly TRBD2 for D (6 bases). CDR3 length equals 15 residues. In germline, CDR1 is SGHVS, CDR2 FNYEAQ. Trimming took off 2 bases at V and 1 base at J, with 11 bases between the two ends. CDR3 nucleotides: TGTGCCAGCAGCTTATTCCCCGGGGGCCAAGAGACCCAGTACTTC. It translates to CASSLFPGGQETQYF.

This clonotype occurred many times. The V gene is TRBV7-8, the J gene TRBJ1-6; tentative D call: TRBD1 (5 bases). V lost 5 bases and J 14 bases, leaving 16 bases between the germline ends. In germline, CDR1 is SGHVS, CDR2 FQNEAQ. The CDR3 is 13 residues long. The CDR3 is CASSAQGPKALHF. The DNA of the CDR3 is TGTGCCAGCAGCGCCCAGGGACCTAAGGCCCTCCACTTT.

The CDR3 spells CASSEKGATEAFF. The DNA for the CDR3 is TGCGCCAGCAGTGAGAAGGGGGCCACTGAAGCTTTCTTT. The V call is TRBV10-1, the J call TRBJ1-1, with 7 bases aligning to TRBD1. This CDR3 region has 13 residues. Germline V gene data show CDR1 as WNHNN and CDR2 as SYGVQD (reference sequence). Germline trimming cut 2 bases from V and 4 bases from J; bases unmatched to any gene: 1.

J is TRBJ2-3 and V is TRBV6-4; 7 positions agree with TRBD1. The CDR3 has 14 amino acids. Germline V gene sequence: CDR1 MRHNA, CDR2 SNTAGT. The ends lost 5 bases at V and 5 bases at J; junction bases unmatched: 7. CDR3 coding DNA: TGTGCCAGCAGTTCTCTAGGGGGCGGAGATACGCAGTATTTT. It translates to CASSSLGGGDTQYF.

This clonotype was counted only a few times. The V and J genes are TRBV28 and TRBJ1-6; D not certain. Germline V lookup: CDR1 MDHEN, CDR2 SYDVKM. Between the trimmed V and J ends, which lost 2 bases and 4 bases, there was a span of 9 bases. The CDR3 extends over 15 amino acids. The CDR3 DNA follows: TGTGCCAGCAGTTTAGGGCAGAGATATAATTCACCCCTCCACTTT. Residues: CASSLGQRYNSPLHF. Full variable domain (missing parts from reference TRBV28 and TRBJ1-6): DVKVTQSSRYLVKRTGEKVFLECVQDMDHENMFWYRQDPGLGLRLIYFSYDVKMKEKGDIPEGYSVSREKKERFSLILESASTNQTSMYLCASSLGQRYNSPLHFGNGTRLTVT.

The chain has TRBV28 and TRBJ2-5; 7 bases are a match to TRBD2. The CDR3 runs to 13 residues. The trim removed 9 bases at V and 0 bases at J, leaving 4 bases unmatched. Per the germline V gene, CDR1 is MDHEN and CDR2 is SYDVKM. The DNA for the CDR3 is TGTGCCAGTCTGAGCGGGGACCAAGAGACCCAGTACTTC. Translation: CASLSGDQETQYF.

V and J are TRBV6-2 or TRBV6-3 and TRBJ2-7, with 8 bases lining up with TRBD1. The germline V gene encodes CDR1 MNHEY and CDR2 SVGEGT. J was trimmed by 6 bases and V by 4 bases; bases with no gene match: 5. This CDR3 has 13 amino acids. For the CDR3, the DNA is TGTGCCAGCAGTTTGAGGACAGGGCCCGAGCAGTACGTC. This codes for CASSLRTGPEQYV.

V usage is TRBV27 and J usage is TRBJ2-2, with 8 bases matching TRBD1. Germline V gene lookup returns CDR1 MNHEY and CDR2 SMNVEV (reference sequence). This CDR3 spans 15 amino acids. V dropped 2 bases and J dropped 7; count of bases not matched to a gene: 6. The CDR3 DNA reads as TGTGCCAGCAGTTTAGACAGGGGTTTGGTCGGGGAGCTGTTTTTT. Protein: CASSLDRGLVGELFF.